This TCR beta chain was captured by sequencing in a study of T-cell reconstitution after alpha-beta-depleted transplantation in children. The germline CDR1 and CDR2 sequences are MNHNS and SASEGT. Trimming took 8 bases from V and 1 from J, leaving 11 bases between them. This CDR3 spans 13 amino acids. The authors prepared the TCRbeta library with unique molecular identifiers. One entry per CDR3 protein, called by TCRdb with MiXCR from the PCR reads. The repertoire includes about 600,000 distinct CDR3 sequences, approximately 10% of them detected once, and 4% to 5% sits in the top ten. This clonotype was counted ten times or more.

Sequencing used PBMCs from the stem cell graft donor, obtained from the stem cell graft. V and J are TRBV6-1 and TRBJ1-1; no clear D. This TCR was sampled from a human donor who donated a stem cell graft to a child with acute myeloid leukemia. CDR3 region: CASGRTGNTEAFF. The CDR3, as DNA: TGTGCCAGCGGGCGGACTGGGAACACTGAAGCTTTCTTT.